The 8 T cell receptor beta chains below all came from one sample that was sequenced in a study of identical twins. TCRdb processed the 5' RACE reads anew with MiXCR; each CDR3 protein has one entry. The sample comprises about 520,000 distinct CDR3 sequences, about 20% of which are singletons, and roughly 0.91% rests with the top ten. The same data also contributed to another study, on T cells expressing NK-cell markers.

Sequencing input: CD4+ T cells sorted from blood. These receptors originate from a woman aged 18-30 years in good health.

The chain carries TRBV6-1 and TRBJ2-1; 8 bases are a match to TRBD2. Germline V gene data show CDR1 as MNHNS and CDR2 as SASEGT. The length of the CDR3 is 15 residues. The trim removed 7 bases at V and 9 bases at J, leaving 14 bases unmatched. CDR3 region: CASTLSGERGTEQFF. The CDR3 DNA is TGTGCCAGCACCCTCTCGGGGGAGCGGGGGACTGAGCAGTTCTTC.

This clonotype was observed a few times. The rearrangement links TRBV20-1 to TRBJ1-4; D ambiguous. The CDR3 is 14 amino acids. CDR1 is DFQATT and CDR2 is SNEGSKA in the germline V gene (reference sequence). V gave up 0 bases and J gave up 8 bases, with 13 bases separating them. The CDR3 region has the DNA TGCAGTGCTAGAGAGGGTACAAATCGGGAAAAACTGTTTTTT. The encoded protein is CSAREGTNREKLFF.

This clonotype was picked up many times. The CDR3 region has the DNA TGTGCCAGCAGTTACTCGTCTAGCGGGGGGGCCCACGAGACCCAGTACTTC. Protein sequence: CASSYSSSGGAHETQYF. J is TRBJ2-5 and V is TRBV6-5; 12 positions match TRBD2. Trimming removed 0 bases from V and 5 bases from J; junction bases left unmatched: 7. This CDR3 has 17 amino acids. The V gene's germline CDR1 is MNHEY and CDR2 SVGAGI.

V gene TRBV6-1 combines with J gene TRBJ1-1; 7 bases map to TRBD1. V gave up 5 bases and J gave up 3 bases; unmatched junction bases: 6. CDR3 length: 14 amino acids. Germline lookup yields CDR1 MNHNS and CDR2 SASEGT. CDR3: CASSQEGADTEAFF. The CDR3 DNA reads TGTGCCAGCAGTCAGGAGGGGGCCGACACTGAAGCTTTCTTT.

This clonotype occurred many times. The genes are TRBV15 and TRBJ2-3; D ambiguous. The CDR3 has 14 residues. The germline V gene encodes CDR1 LNHNV and CDR2 YYDKDF (reference sequence). V was pared by 0 bases and J by 4 bases, with 8 bases between. CDR3 sequence: CATSRDRSADTQYF. The DNA of the CDR3 is TGTGCCACCAGCAGAGATAGGTCGGCAGATACGCAGTATTTT.

This chain uses TRBV30 with TRBJ2-1, with D hard to call. Trimming removed 4 bases from V and 7 bases from J, with 14 bases in between. CDR1 is GTSNPN, CDR2 SVGIG, per germline (reference sequence). This CDR3 spans 13 amino acids. The CDR3 loop is CAWTRLVGNEQFF. The DNA of the CDR3 is TGTGCCTGGACCAGACTGGTAGGGAATGAGCAGTTCTTC.

This clonotype was seen only a few times. The J gene is TRBJ2-1, the V gene TRBV10-1; 11 nucleotides match TRBD2. CDR1 and CDR2 from the germline V gene are WNHNN and SYGVQD (reference sequence). CDR3 length: 14 residues. J was trimmed by 7 bases and V by 5 bases; bases with no gene match: 4. DNA for the CDR3: TGCGCCAGCAGTTTGGCTAGCGGGAGGAATGAGCAGTTCTTC. Amino acid sequence: CASSLASGRNEQFF.

The chain links TRBV6-1 to TRBJ2-1, with 10 bases identical to TRBD2. V trimming: 5 bases; J trimming: 8 bases; junction bases outside the gene matches: 15. This CDR3 has 17 residues. The germline V gene encodes CDR1 MNHNS and CDR2 SASEGT. The CDR3 coding sequence is TGTGCCAGCAGTCGCGCTTCTAGCGGGGGAGGATGGTATGAGCAGTTCTTC. Its translation: CASSRASSGGGWYEQFF.